These 9 T cell receptor beta chains came from one sample sequenced in a study of regulatory T cells in long-lasting Graves disease. Combining iRepertoire HTBI primers with Arm-PCR of CDR3 regions, the authors built TCR beta libraries. TCRdb itself ran the multiplex PCR reads through MiXCR, one entry per CDR3 protein. Here the sample spans 300,000 to 400,000 distinct CDR3 sequences, 15% to 20% being singletons. Time point described: persistent/refractory GD, antithyroid drugs over 5 years with positive TRAb. PBMC RNA served as the TCR library source. The sequencing here drew on peripheral blood mononuclear cells (PBMCs), taken when the disease was refractory, from a patient treated with antithyroid drugs. Every receptor here comes from a female donor with Graves disease.

The chain has TRBV20-1 and TRBJ2-7, with TRBD1 identical over 8 bases. The V segment lost 5 bases and the J segment 2 bases; nucleotides outside the gene matches: 5. The CDR3 is made up of 13 amino acids. The germline gives CDR1 DFQATT, CDR2 SNEGSKA (reference sequence). CDR3 in amino acids: CSAVGQGPYEQYF. In nucleotides, the CDR3 is TGCAGTGCTGTTGGACAGGGCCCCTACGAGCAGTACTTC.

This clonotype was counted many times. This chain connects TRBV3-1 to TRBJ1-2; D is undetermined. The CDR3 consists of 12 residues. Trimming removed 4 bases at V and 7 bases at J, with 10 bases between. In germline, CDR1 is LGHDT, CDR2 YNNKEL (reference sequence). CDR3 sequence reads: CASSPGEFGYTF. CDR3 DNA: TGTGCCAGCAGCCCCGGAGAGTTTGGCTACACCTTC. Supplemented by reference TRBV3-1 and TRBJ1-2, the full variable domain reads DTAVSQTPKYLVTQMGNDKSIKCEQNLGHDTMYWYKQDSKKFLKIMFSYNNKELIINETVPNRFSPKSPDKAHLNLHINSLELGDSAVYFCASSPGEFGYTFGSGTRLTVV.

This clonotype was seen many times. This sequence joins TRBV7-9 and TRBJ2-7, with TRBD1 matching 10 bases. Germline loops: CDR1 SEHNR, CDR2 FQNEAQ (reference sequence). J gave up 1 base and V 2 bases, and 5 bases lay outside the gene matches. The CDR3 contains 16 residues. The DNA of the CDR3 is TGTGCCAGCAGCTTATCGGGACAGGGGCTATCCTACGAGCAGTACTTC. It translates to CASSLSGQGLSYEQYF.

This clonotype was counted ten times or more. This rearrangement joins TRBV11-2 to TRBJ1-5; D remains ambiguous. The CDR3 is 16 residues long. Germline values: CDR1 SGHAT, CDR2 FQNNGV. Trimming pared 0 bases from V and 0 bases from J, leaving 9 bases between. CDR3 in amino acids: CASSLDHPYSNQPQHF. The CDR3, as DNA: TGTGCCAGCAGCTTAGACCATCCCTATAGCAATCAGCCCCAGCATTTT. The variable domain in full, completed from reference TRBV11-2 and TRBJ1-5, reads EAGVAQSPRYKIIEKRQSVAFWCNPISGHATLYWYQQILGQGPKLLIQFQNNGVVDDSQLPKDRFSAERLKGVDSTLKIQPAKLEDSAVYLCASSLDHPYSNQPQHFGDGTRLSIL.

The sample holds a few counts of this clonotype. A junction end diverges from the germline sequence, so it may reflect a read error. This rearrangement joins TRBV15 to TRBJ2-7; D may be TRBD1 (5 bases). Germline V gene sequence: CDR1 LNHNV, CDR2 YYDKDF (reference sequence). The length of the CDR3 is 13 residues. CDR3 sequence: CATSRDSAQGQCF. DNA for the CDR3: TGTGCCACCAGCAGAGATTCGGCGCAGGGTCAGTGCTTC.

V usage is TRBV5-1 and J usage is TRBJ2-5; 16 bases fit TRBD2. The trim removed 4 bases at V and 4 bases at J, leaving 10 bases unmatched. There are 18 residues in the CDR3. Germline V gene sequence: CDR1 SGHRS, CDR2 YFSETQ. CDR3: CASSATGTSGGVGETQYF. For the CDR3, the DNA is TGCGCCAGCAGCGCCACCGGGACTAGCGGGGGGGTCGGAGAGACCCAGTACTTC.

The table lists this clonotype with many counts. The chain combines TRBV7-9 with TRBJ2-7; maybe TRBD1 (5 bases). CDR1 SEHNR and CDR2 FQNEAQ come from the germline V gene (reference sequence). CDR3 length: 14 amino acids. With 5 bases removed from V and 4 bases from J, the gap between germline ends came to 15 bases. CDR3 sequence reads: CASSPDLGLYEQYF. The CDR3 DNA sequence: TGTGCCAGCAGCCCAGACCTGGGGCTGTACGAGCAGTACTTC.

The chain employs TRBV27 and TRBJ2-7; 9 bases match TRBD1. Unmatched junction bases numbered 4, after V lost 2 bases and J lost 5 bases. The CDR3 is 14 amino acids. CDR1 is MNHEY and CDR2 is SMNVEV in the germline V gene (reference sequence). The CDR3 reads CASSLTGGWHEQYF. The CDR3 nucleotides are TGTGCCAGCAGTTTAACAGGGGGCTGGCACGAGCAGTACTTC.

The chain employs TRBV20-1 and TRBJ1-2; TRBD1 might be the D (5 bases). Trimming took off 6 bases at V and 0 bases at J, with 20 bases between the two ends. The CDR3 sequence is 16 residues long. The germline CDR1 and CDR2 sequences are DFQATT and SNEGSKA (reference sequence). The DNA of the CDR3 is TGCAGTGCCAGTCCCTACAAGAGGGGACCTAACTATGGCTACACCTTC. It is translated as CSASPYKRGPNYGYTF.